These 5 T cell receptor beta chains were all obtained from the same sample, sequenced in a study of T cell responses to AZD1222 COVID-19 vaccine. Sequenced by immunoSEQ multiplex PCR; TCRdb stores in-frame clones only, minus some. The repertoire holds 150,000 to 160,000 clones, about 87% seen once, with 3.1% in the top ten. The sample was peripheral blood, taken on day 0 of AZD1222 vaccination. The origin of the receptors is an adult in good health.

This clone was detected only a few times. J is TRBJ2-1 and V is TRBV5-8; 10 bases match TRBD1. Germline CDR1 reads SGHTS; CDR2 reads YDEGEE. V lost 5 bases and J lost 5; bases outside the gene matches: 10. The CDR3 runs 16 residues. The CDR3 coding sequence is TGTGCCAGCAGTCCAGGTACCGGGACAGGGGACAATGAGCAGTTCTTC. As protein: CASSPGTGTGDNEQFF.

The rearrangement links TRBV20-1 to TRBJ1-2; no firm D call. The CDR3 runs 11 residues. The V and J ends lost 2 bases and 4 bases respectively, with 5 bases between them. The germline CDR1 and CDR2 sequences are DFQATT and SNEGSKA (reference sequence). This CDR3 is CSARMIYGYTF. CDR3 nucleotide sequence: TGCAGTGCTAGAATGATCTATGGCTACACCTTC.

CDR3 nucleotide sequence: TGCGCCAGCAGCCAAGAAATAGCGGGGGGGCCAGAGGAGCAGTACTTC. It yields the protein CASSQEIAGGPEEQYF. V and J are TRBV4-3 and TRBJ2-7, with TRBD2 matching 11 bases. Germline CDR1 and CDR2: LGHNA and YSLEER. V lost 0 bases to trimming and J lost 7 bases; unmatched junction nucleotides: 8. The CDR3 contains 16 residues.

This chain uses TRBV10-3 with TRBJ1-1; 7 bases fit TRBD1. V dropped 4 bases and J dropped 9; count of bases not matched to a gene: 5. Germline lookup yields CDR1 ENHRY and CDR2 SYGVKD. The CDR3 consists of 12 residues. CDR3 bases: TGTGCCATCAGTGTGGACAGGCGCCAAGCTTTCTTT. This gives the protein CAISVDRRQAFF.

This clone was observed a handful of times. The V gene is TRBV6-5, the J gene TRBJ2-7; D may match TRBD1 or TRBD2 (6 bases each). The V and J ends lost 6 bases and 7 bases respectively, with 16 bases between them. The CDR3 is made up of 13 amino acids. Per germline, CDR1 MNHEY and CDR2 SVGAGI. The CDR3 DNA sequence: TGTGCCAGCAGAGGGGGGCGGAGGGAAGAGCAGTACTTC. Translation gives CASRGGRREEQYF.